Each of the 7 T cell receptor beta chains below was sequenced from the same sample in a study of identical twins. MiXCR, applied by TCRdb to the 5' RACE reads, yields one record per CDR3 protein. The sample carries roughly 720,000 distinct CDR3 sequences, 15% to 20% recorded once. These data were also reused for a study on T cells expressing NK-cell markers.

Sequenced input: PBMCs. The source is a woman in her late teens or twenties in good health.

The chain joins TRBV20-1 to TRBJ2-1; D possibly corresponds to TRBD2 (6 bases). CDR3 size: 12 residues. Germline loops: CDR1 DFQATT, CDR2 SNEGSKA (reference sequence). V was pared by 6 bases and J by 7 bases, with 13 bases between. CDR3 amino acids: CSARDSSNEQFF. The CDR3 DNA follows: TGCAGTGCCAGGGACTCGTCGAATGAGCAGTTCTTC.

The CDR3 is CSARLDRASSYTF. The CDR3 nucleotides read TGCAGTGCTAGATTAGACAGGGCCTCGAGCTACACCTTC. V and J are TRBV20-1 and TRBJ1-2, with 7 positions matching TRBD1. V gave up 2 bases and J gave up 9 bases; unmatched junction bases: 9. Germline loops: CDR1 DFQATT, CDR2 SNEGSKA (reference sequence). This CDR3 comprises 13 residues.

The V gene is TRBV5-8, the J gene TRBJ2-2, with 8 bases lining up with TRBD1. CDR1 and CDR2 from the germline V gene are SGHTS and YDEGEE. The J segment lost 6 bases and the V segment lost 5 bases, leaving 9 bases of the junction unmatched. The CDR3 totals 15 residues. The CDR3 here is CASRPTGVVAGELFF. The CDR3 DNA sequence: TGTGCCAGCAGACCGACAGGGGTAGTCGCCGGGGAGCTGTTTTTT.

CDR3 bases: TGCGCCAGCAGCACCCGGGTCGCAGATACGCAGTATTTT. This translates into CASSTRVADTQYF. The gene calls are TRBV4-3 and TRBJ2-3; D not resolved. CDR3 size: 13 residues. The ends were cut back, 5 bases at V and 4 bases at J, with 10 bases in the middle. Per germline, CDR1 LGHNA and CDR2 YSLEER.

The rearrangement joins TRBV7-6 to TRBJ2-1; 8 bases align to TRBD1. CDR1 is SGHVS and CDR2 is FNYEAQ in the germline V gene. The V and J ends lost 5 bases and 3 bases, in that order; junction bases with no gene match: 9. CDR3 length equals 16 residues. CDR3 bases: TGTGCCAGCAGCCACCCGGGACAGGACTACTACAATGAGCAGTTCTTC. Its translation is CASSHPGQDYYNEQFF. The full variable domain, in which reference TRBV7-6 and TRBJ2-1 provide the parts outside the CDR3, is GAGVSQSPRYKVTKRGQDVALRCDPISGHVSLYWYRQALGQGPEFLTYFNYEAQQDKSGLPNDRFSAERPEGSISTLTIQRTEQRDSAMYRCASSHPGQDYYNEQFFGPGTRLTVL.

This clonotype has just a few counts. DNA for the CDR3: TGTGCCAGCAGAGGACAGGGCCAATTTTATGGCTACACCTTC. This encodes CASRGQGQFYGYTF. The chain has TRBV6-1 and TRBJ1-2; 8 bases are shared with TRBD1. J was trimmed by 5 bases and V by 6 bases; bases with no gene match: 8. CDR1 is MNHNS, CDR2 SASEGT, per germline. This CDR3 has 14 amino acids.

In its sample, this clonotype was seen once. CDR3 in amino acids: CASSGLALEQYF. DNA of the CDR3: TGTGCCAGCAGCGGACTAGCGCTCGAGCAGTACTTC. This sequence joins TRBV28 and TRBJ2-7; 9 positions agree with TRBD2. This CDR3 is built from 12 residues. V shed 6 bases and J 6 bases; nucleotides not matched to a gene: 3. CDR1 is MDHEN and CDR2 is SYDVKM in the germline V gene. The variable domain in full, with the rest retrieved from reference TRBV28 and TRBJ2-7, is DVKVTQSSRYLVKRTGEKVFLECVQDMDHENMFWYRQDPGLGLRLIYFSYDVKMKEKGDIPEGYSVSREKKERFSLILESASTNQTSMYLCASSGLALEQYFGPGTRLTVT.